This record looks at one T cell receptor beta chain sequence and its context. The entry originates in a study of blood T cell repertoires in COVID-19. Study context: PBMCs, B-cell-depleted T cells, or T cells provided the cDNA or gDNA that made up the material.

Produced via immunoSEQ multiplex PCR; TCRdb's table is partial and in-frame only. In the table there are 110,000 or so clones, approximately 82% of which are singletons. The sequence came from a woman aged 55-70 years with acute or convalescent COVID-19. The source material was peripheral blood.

CDR3: CASSDPGLAPGEQYF. The CDR3 coding sequence is TGTGCCAGCAGTGACCCCGGCCTAGCTCCAGGCGAGCAGTACTTC. This chain connects TRBV28 to TRBJ2-7, with TRBD2 as a possible D gene (5 bases). There are 15 residues in the CDR3. The germline V gene encodes CDR1 MDHEN and CDR2 SYDVKM. V was pared by 5 bases and J by 6 bases, with 20 bases between.